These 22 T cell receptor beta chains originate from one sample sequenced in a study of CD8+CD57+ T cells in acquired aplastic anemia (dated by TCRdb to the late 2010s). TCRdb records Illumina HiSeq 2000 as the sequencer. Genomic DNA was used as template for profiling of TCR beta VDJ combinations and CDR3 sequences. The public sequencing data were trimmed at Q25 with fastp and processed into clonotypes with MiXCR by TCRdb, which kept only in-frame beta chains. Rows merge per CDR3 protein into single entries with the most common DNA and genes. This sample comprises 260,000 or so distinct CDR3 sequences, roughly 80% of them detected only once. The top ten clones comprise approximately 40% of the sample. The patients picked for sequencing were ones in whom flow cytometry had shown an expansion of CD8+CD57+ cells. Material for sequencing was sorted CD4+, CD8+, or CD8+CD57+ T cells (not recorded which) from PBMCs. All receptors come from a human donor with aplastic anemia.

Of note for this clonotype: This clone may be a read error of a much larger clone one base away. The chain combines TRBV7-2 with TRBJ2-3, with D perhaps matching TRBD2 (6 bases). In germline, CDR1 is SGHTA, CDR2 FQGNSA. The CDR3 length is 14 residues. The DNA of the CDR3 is TGTGCCAGCAGCTTGACTAGAGGGAGCGGAGATACGCAGTTT. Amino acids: CASSLTRGSGDTQF.

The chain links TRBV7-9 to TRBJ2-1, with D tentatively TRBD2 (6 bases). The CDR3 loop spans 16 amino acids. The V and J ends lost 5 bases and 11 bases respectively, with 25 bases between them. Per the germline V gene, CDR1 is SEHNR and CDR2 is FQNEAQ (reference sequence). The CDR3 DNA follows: TGTGCCAGCAGCGAGGAGGGCGGAATTGGTCCGGCCAAGCAGTTCTTC. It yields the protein CASSEEGGIGPAKQFF.

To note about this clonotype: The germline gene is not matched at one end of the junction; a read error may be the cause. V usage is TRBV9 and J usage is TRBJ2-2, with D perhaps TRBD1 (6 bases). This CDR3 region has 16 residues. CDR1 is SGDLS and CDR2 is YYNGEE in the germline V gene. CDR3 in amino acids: CASSRPQGRNAGELFF. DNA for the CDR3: TGTGCCAGCAGCCGACCGCAGGGGCGGAACGCCGGGGAGCTGTTTTTT.

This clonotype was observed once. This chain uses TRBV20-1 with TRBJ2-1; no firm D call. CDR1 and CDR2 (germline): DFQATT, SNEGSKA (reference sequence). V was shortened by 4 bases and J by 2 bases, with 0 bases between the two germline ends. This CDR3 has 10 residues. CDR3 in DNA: TGCAGTGCTACCTACAATGAGCAGTTCTTC. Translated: CSATYNEQFF.

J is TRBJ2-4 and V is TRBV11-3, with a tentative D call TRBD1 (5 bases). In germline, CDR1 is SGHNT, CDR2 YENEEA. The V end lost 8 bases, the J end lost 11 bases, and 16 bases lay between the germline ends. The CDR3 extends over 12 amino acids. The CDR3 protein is CASGGDLTVQYF. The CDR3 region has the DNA TGTGCCAGCGGCGGAGATCTGACAGTTCAGTACTTC.

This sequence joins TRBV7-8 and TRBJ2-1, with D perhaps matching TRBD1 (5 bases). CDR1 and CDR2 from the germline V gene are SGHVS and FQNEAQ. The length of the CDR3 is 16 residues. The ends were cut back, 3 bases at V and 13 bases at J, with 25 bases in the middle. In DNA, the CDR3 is TGTGCCAGCAGCTTTCAGGGAAGCGCCGATACCCAGTATCAGTTCTTC. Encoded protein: CASSFQGSADTQYQFF.

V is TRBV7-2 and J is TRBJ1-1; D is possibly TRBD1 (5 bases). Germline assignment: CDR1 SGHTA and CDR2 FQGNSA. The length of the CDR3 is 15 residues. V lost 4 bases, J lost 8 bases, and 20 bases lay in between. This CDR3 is CASSWGVVGNQEAFF. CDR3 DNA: TGTGCCAGCAGCTGGGGCGTGGTAGGTAACCAGGAAGCTTTCTTT.

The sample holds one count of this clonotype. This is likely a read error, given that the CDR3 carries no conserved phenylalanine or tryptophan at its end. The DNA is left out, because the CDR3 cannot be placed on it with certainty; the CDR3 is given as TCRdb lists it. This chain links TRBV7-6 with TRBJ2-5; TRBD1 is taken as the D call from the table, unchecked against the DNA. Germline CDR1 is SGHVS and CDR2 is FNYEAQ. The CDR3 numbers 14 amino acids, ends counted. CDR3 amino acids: CASSSSTGREAFFV.

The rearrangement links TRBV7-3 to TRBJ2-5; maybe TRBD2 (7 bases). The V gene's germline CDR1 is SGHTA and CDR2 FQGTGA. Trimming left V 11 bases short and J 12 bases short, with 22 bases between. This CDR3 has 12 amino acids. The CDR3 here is CAVLGGAGSKYF. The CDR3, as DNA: TGTGCCGTTCTTGGGGGGGCGGGGTCAAAGTACTTC.

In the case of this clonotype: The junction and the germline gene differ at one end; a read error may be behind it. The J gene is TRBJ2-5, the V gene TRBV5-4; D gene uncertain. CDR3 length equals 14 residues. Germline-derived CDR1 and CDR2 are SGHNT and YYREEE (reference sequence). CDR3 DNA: TGTGCCACCAGCTTTACGACCGACCAAGAGACCCAGTACTTC. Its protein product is CATSFTTDQETQYF.

The CDR3 sequence is CASSLLDPGTYNEQFF. The CDR3 DNA sequence: TGTGCCAGCAGCTTGTTAGACCCGGGAACCTACAATGAGCAGTTCTTC. This chain uses TRBV5-5 with TRBJ2-1; TRBD2 might be the D (5 bases). V was trimmed by 1 base and J by 2 bases, leaving 13 bases between them. The CDR3 is 16 residues long. Germline values: CDR1 SGHKS, CDR2 YYEKEE (reference sequence). The full variable domain, rest sourced from reference TRBV5-5 and TRBJ2-1, is DAGVTQSPTHLIKTRGQQVTLRCSPISGHKSVSWYQQVLGQGPQFIFQYYEKEERGRGNFPDRFSARQFPNYSSELNVNALLLGDSALYLCASSLLDPGTYNEQFFGPGTRLTVL.

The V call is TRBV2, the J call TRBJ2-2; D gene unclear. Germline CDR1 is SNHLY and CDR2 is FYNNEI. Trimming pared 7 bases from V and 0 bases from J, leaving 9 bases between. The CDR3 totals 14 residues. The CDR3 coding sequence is TGTGCCAGCAAACGGCCCACGAACACCGGGGAGCTGTTTTTT. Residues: CASKRPTNTGELFF.

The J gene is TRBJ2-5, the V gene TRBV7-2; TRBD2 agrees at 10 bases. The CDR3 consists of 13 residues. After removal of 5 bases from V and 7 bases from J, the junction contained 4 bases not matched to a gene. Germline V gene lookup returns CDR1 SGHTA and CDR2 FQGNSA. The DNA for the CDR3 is TGTGCCAGCAGCCAACTAGCGGGGCGGACCCAGTACTTC. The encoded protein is CASSQLAGRTQYF.

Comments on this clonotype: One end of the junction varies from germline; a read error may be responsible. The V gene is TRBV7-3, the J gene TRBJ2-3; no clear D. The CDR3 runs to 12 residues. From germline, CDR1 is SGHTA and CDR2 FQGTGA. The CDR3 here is CASSVVSNTQYF. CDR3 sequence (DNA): TGTGCCAGCAGCGTAGTGTCTAATACCCAGTATTTT.

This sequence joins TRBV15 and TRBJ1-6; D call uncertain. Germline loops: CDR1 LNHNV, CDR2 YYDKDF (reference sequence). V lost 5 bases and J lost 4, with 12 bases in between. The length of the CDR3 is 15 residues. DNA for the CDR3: TGTGCCACCAGCCCAAGGCCCGATTATAATTCACCCCTCCACTTT. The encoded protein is CATSPRPDYNSPLHF. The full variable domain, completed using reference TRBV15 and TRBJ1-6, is DAMVIQNPRYQVTQFGKPVTLSCSQTLNHNVMYWYQQKSSQAPKLLFHYYDKDFNNEADTPDNFQSRRPNTSFCFLDIRSPGLGDTAMYLCATSPRPDYNSPLHFGNGTRLTVT.

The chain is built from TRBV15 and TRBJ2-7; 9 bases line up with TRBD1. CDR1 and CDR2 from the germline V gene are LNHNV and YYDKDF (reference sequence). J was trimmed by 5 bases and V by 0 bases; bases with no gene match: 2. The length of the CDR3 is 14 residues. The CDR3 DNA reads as TGTGCCACCAGCAGAGAGGGACAGGGCGACGAGCAGTACTTC. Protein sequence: CATSREGQGDEQYF.

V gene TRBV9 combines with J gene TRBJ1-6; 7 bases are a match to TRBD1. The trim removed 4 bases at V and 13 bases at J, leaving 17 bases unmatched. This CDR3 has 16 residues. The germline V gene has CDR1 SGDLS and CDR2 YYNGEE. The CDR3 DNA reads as TGTGCCAGCAGCTCAGGGGGGGGCAGCCGCAATCAGCCCCTCCACTTT. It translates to CASSSGGGSRNQPLHF.

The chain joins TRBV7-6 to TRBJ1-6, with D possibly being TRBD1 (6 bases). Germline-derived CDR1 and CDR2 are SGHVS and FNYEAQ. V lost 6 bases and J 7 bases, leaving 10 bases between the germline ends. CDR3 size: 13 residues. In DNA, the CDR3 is TGTGCCAGCAGTATAGGGGGGAATTCACCCCTCCACTTT. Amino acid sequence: CASSIGGNSPLHF.

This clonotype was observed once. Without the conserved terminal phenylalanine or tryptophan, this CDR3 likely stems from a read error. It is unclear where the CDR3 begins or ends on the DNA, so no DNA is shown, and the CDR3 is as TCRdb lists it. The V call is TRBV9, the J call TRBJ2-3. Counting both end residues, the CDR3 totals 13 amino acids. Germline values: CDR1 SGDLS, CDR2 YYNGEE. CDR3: CASSVDARGSSGV.

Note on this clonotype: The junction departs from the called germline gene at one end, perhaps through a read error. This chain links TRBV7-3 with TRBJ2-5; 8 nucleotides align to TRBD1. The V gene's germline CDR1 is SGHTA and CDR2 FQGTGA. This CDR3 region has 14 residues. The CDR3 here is CASSVETGEQNVGF. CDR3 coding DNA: TGTGCCAGCAGCGTAGAGACAGGGGAGCAGAACGTGGGCTTC.

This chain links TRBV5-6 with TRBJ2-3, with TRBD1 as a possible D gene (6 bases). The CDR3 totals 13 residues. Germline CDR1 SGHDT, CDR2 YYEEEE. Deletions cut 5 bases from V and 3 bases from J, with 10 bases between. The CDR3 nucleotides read TGTGCCAGCAGGCCGAGGGGGACAGATACGCAGTATTTT. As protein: CASRPRGTDTQYF.

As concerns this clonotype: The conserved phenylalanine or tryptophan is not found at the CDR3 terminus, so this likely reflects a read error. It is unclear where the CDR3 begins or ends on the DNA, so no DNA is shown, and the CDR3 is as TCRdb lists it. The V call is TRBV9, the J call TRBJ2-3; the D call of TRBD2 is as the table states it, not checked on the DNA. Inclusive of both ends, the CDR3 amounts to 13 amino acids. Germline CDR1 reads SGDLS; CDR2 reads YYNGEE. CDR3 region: CASGHWTSGRNEL.